Presented here are 20 T cell receptor beta chains from one specimen sequenced in a study of CD8 T cells in Susac syndrome. Reverse transcription of about 0.45 to 1 ug RNA was performed with random hexamers. TCRdb re-called the immunoSEQ multiplex PCR reads with MiXCR, one entry per CDR3 protein. The sample includes some 260,000 distinct CDR3 sequences, 90% to 95% of them seen just once. Sequencing was performed on CD4+ T cells from PBMCs. All receptors come from a human donor with multiple sclerosis.

This sequence joins TRBV15 and TRBJ1-5, with TRBD1 matching over 9 bases. The CDR3 is 19 residues long. Germline CDR1 reads LNHNV; CDR2 reads YYDKDF (reference sequence). J gave up 2 bases and V 3 bases, and 14 bases lay outside the gene matches. The DNA for the CDR3 is TGTGCCACCAGCAGCGACGGGGGGACAGGGAAGATCGGCAATCAGCCCCAGCATTTT. This gives the protein CATSSDGGTGKIGNQPQHF.

V is TRBV5-4 and J is TRBJ1-6; TRBD1 is a possible D gene (6 bases). The germline CDR1 and CDR2 sequences are SGHNT and YYREEE (reference sequence). Trimming shortened V by 2 bases and J by 7 bases, and 10 bases separated the two germline ends. The CDR3 runs 14 residues. CDR3 nucleotides: TGTGCCAGCAGCTTAGAGGGGGTCAATTCACCCCTCCACTTT. Translating gives CASSLEGVNSPLHF.

This clonotype was observed once. The chain couples TRBV13 to TRBJ2-1, with unresolved D. The V end lost 3 bases, the J end lost 0 bases, and 15 bases lay between the germline ends. The CDR3 covers 17 residues. From germline, CDR1 is PRHDT and CDR2 FYEKMQ (reference sequence). The CDR3 DNA sequence: TGTGCCAGCAGCTTTGGGTTACCCGCATCCTCCTACAATGAGCAGTTCTTC. This encodes CASSFGLPASSYNEQFF.

This chain connects TRBV10-3 to TRBJ2-3; D possibly corresponds to TRBD1 (5 bases). Per germline, CDR1 ENHRY and CDR2 SYGVKD. The V end lost 2 bases, the J end lost 4 bases, and 10 bases lay between the germline ends. The CDR3 has 14 residues. This CDR3 is CAISERQTADTQYF. The CDR3 region has the DNA TGTGCCATCAGTGAGAGACAGACCGCAGATACGCAGTATTTT.

CDR3 loop: CASSLGTESSGNTIYF. The CDR3 coding sequence is TGCGCCAGCAGCTTGGGGACAGAGAGCTCTGGAAACACCATATATTTT. The chain links TRBV5-1 to TRBJ1-3; D possibly corresponds to TRBD1 (6 bases). Trimming pared 0 bases from V and 0 bases from J, leaving 10 bases between. Germline CDR1 and CDR2: SGHRS and YFSETQ. The CDR3 length is 16 residues.

The CDR3 here is CASSPPGPGGWTEAFF. CDR3 DNA sequence: TGTGCCAGCAGCCCCCCGGGACCGGGGGGTTGGACTGAAGCTTTCTTT. The rearrangement joins TRBV3-1 to TRBJ1-1; maybe TRBD1 (5 bases). The CDR3 covers 16 residues. From germline, CDR1 is LGHDT and CDR2 YNNKEL (reference sequence). The V gene lost 4 bases and the J gene lost 5 bases, with 20 bases spanning the gap.

The rearrangement links TRBV7-9 to TRBJ2-5; 7 bases fit TRBD1. From germline, CDR1 is SEHNR and CDR2 FQNEAQ (reference sequence). V lost 3 bases and J lost 3; bases outside the gene matches: 19. This CDR3 has 19 residues. CDR3 protein: CASSLDQSFFADREETQYF. The CDR3, as DNA: TGTGCCAGCAGCTTGGACCAGAGTTTCTTTGCAGACAGGGAAGAGACCCAGTACTTC. The full variable domain, rest sourced from reference TRBV7-9 and TRBJ2-5, is DTGVSQNPRHKITKRGQNVTFRCDPISEHNRLYWYRQTLGQGPEFLTYFQNEAQLEKSRLLSDRFSAERPKGSFSTLEIQRTEQGDSAMYLCASSLDQSFFADREETQYFGPGTRLLVL.

The rearrangement links TRBV4-2 to TRBJ2-1, with D perhaps matching TRBD1 (6 bases). Germline CDR1 is LGHNA and CDR2 is YNFKEQ. The CDR3 is 13 amino acids. Trimming removed 0 bases at V and 9 bases at J, with 9 bases between. The CDR3 loop is CASSQDPRGEQFF. CDR3 sequence (DNA): TGTGCCAGCAGCCAAGACCCCAGGGGTGAGCAGTTCTTC.

The chain links TRBV7-9 to TRBJ2-1; 12 bases are shared with TRBD2. J was trimmed by 3 bases and V by 1 base; bases with no gene match: 4. This CDR3 region has 17 residues. The V gene's germline CDR1 is SEHNR and CDR2 FQNEAQ (reference sequence). CDR3 in DNA: TGTGCCAGCAGCTTAGGGGGACTAGCGGGCCACTACAATGAGCAGTTCTTC. It is translated as CASSLGGLAGHYNEQFF. Full variable domain (outside the CDR3, taken from reference TRBV7-9 and TRBJ2-1): DTGVSQNPRHKITKRGQNVTFRCDPISEHNRLYWYRQTLGQGPEFLTYFQNEAQLEKSRLLSDRFSAERPKGSFSTLEIQRTEQGDSAMYLCASSLGGLAGHYNEQFFGPGTRLTVL.

This chain joins TRBV6-1 and TRBJ2-2; 12 nucleotides match TRBD2. CDR1 is MNHNS, CDR2 SASEGT, per germline. Trimming cost V 7 bases and J 2 bases; bases outside gene matches: 14. This CDR3 is 19 amino acids long. In DNA form, the CDR3 reads TGTGCCAGCATAATAAGTCGGACTAGCGGGATATCTAACACCGGGGAGCTGTTTTTT. This sequence encodes CASIISRTSGISNTGELFF.

J is TRBJ2-1 and V is TRBV6-5; TRBD2 matches at 14 bases. V gave up 4 bases and J gave up 4 bases; unmatched junction bases: 3. The germline CDR1 and CDR2 sequences are MNHEY and SVGAGI. The CDR3 consists of 16 residues. The CDR3 protein is CASSSGLAGVYNEQFF. The CDR3 DNA follows: TGTGCCAGCAGTTCGGGACTAGCGGGGGTATACAATGAGCAGTTCTTC.

This clonotype was seen just once. The J gene is TRBJ1-1, the V gene TRBV5-1, with D uncertain. This CDR3 has 17 residues. Germline CDR1 reads SGHRS; CDR2 reads YFSETQ. Between the trimmed V and J ends, which lost 0 bases and 4 bases, there was a span of 19 bases. In DNA, the CDR3 is TGCGCCAGCAGCTTGGTCCCGGGCTTTAGTCGTCTCACTGAAGCTTTCTTT. This sequence encodes CASSLVPGFSRLTEAFF.

This clonotype was detected only a few times. This chain uses TRBV3-1 with TRBJ2-1; D is undetermined. Germline loops: CDR1 LGHDT, CDR2 YNNKEL (reference sequence). The CDR3 is 11 amino acids. V shed 2 bases and J shed 9 bases, with 5 bases lying between them. Here the CDR3 reads CASSQSSEQFF. For the CDR3, the DNA is TGTGCCAGCAGCCAATCCAGTGAGCAGTTCTTC.

The chain has TRBV19 and TRBJ1-5, with 9 bases identical to TRBD1. The length of the CDR3 is 15 residues. V shed 7 bases and J 3 bases; nucleotides not matched to a gene: 7. The V gene's germline CDR1 is LNHDA and CDR2 SQIVND (reference sequence). The CDR3, as DNA: TGTGCCAGTATAGGCGGACAGGGGCACAATCAGCCCCAGCATTTT. Translating gives CASIGGQGHNQPQHF.

The rearrangement uses TRBV7-3 and TRBJ2-1, with unresolved D. This CDR3 spans 15 amino acids. Deletions cut 4 bases from V and 0 bases from J, with 10 bases between. CDR1 is SGHTA and CDR2 is FQGTGA in the germline V gene. CDR3 region: CASSSSTASYNEQFF. CDR3 nucleotides: TGTGCCAGCAGCTCCTCGACCGCCTCCTACAATGAGCAGTTCTTC. The full variable domain, completed using reference TRBV7-3 and TRBJ2-1, is GAGVSQTPSNKVTEKGKYVELRCDPISGHTALYWYRQSLGQGPEFLIYFQGTGAADDSGLPNDRFFAVRPEGSVSTLKIQRTERGDSAVYLCASSSSTASYNEQFFGPGTRLTVL.

The chain employs TRBV5-1 and TRBJ2-5, with 7 positions matching TRBD2. The germline V gene encodes CDR1 SGHRS and CDR2 YFSETQ. The ends lost 4 bases at V and 5 bases at J; junction bases unmatched: 11. The CDR3 length is 15 residues. Written as DNA, the CDR3 is TGCGCCAGCAGCCACACATCCACCGGGGGGGAGACCCAGTACTTC. This sequence encodes CASSHTSTGGETQYF. The whole variable domain, filled in from reference TRBV5-1 and TRBJ2-5, reads KAGVTQTPRYLIKTRGQQVTLSCSPISGHRSVSWYQQTPGQGLQFLFEYFSETQRNKGNFPGRFSGRQFSNSRSEMNVSTLELGDSALYLCASSHTSTGGETQYFGPGTRLLVL.

The chain is built from TRBV5-1 and TRBJ2-2, with D unclear. The germline gives CDR1 SGHRS, CDR2 YFSETQ. Trimming stripped 4 bases from V and 6 bases from J, with 16 bases between. CDR3 length equals 15 residues. Here the CDR3 reads CASSPGLFYPGELFF. The DNA for the CDR3 is TGCGCCAGCAGCCCCGGTTTGTTTTACCCCGGGGAGCTGTTTTTT.

The chain joins TRBV7-9 to TRBJ1-1, with D unclear. Trimming cost V 1 base and J 5 bases, with 14 bases left between them. Germline V gene lookup returns CDR1 SEHNR and CDR2 FQNEAQ (reference sequence). The CDR3 length is 15 residues. The CDR3 here is CASSLEGGMGTEAFF. The CDR3 region has the DNA TGTGCCAGCAGCTTAGAAGGAGGGATGGGGACTGAAGCTTTCTTT.

The V call is TRBV20-1, the J call TRBJ2-7; tentatively, D is TRBD2 (6 bases). V was clipped by 0 bases and J by 5 bases, with 20 bases between them. This CDR3 comprises 16 residues. Germline-derived CDR1 and CDR2 are DFQATT and SNEGSKA (reference sequence). The CDR3 region has the DNA TGCAGTGCTAGAGATGGACTTAAGGGACTTGAACACGAGCAGTACTTC. Amino acid sequence: CSARDGLKGLEHEQYF.

The J gene is TRBJ2-7, the V gene TRBV2; 8 bases match TRBD1. The CDR3 consists of 13 residues. V was clipped by 6 bases and J by 4 bases; unmatched bases: 5. Germline CDR1 is SNHLY and CDR2 is FYNNEI. CDR3 DNA sequence: TGTGCCAGCAGGCAGGACAGGGTTTACGAGCAGTACGTC. It specifies CASRQDRVYEQYV.